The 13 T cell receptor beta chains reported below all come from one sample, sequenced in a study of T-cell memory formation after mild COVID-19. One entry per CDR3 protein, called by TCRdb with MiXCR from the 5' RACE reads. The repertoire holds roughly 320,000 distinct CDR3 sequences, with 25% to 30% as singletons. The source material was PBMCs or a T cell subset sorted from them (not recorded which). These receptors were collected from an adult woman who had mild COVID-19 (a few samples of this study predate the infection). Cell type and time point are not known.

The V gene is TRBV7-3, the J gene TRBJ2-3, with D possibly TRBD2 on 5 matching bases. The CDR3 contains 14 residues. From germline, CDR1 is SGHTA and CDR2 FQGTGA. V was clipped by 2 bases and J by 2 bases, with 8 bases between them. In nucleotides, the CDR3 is TGTGCCAGCAGCTTAGAGGGCTACACAGATACGCAGTATTTT. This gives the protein CASSLEGYTDTQYF. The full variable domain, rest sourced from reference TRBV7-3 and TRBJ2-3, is GAGVSQTPSNKVTEKGKYVELRCDPISGHTALYWYRQSLGQGPEFLIYFQGTGAADDSGLPNDRFFAVRPEGSVSTLKIQRTERGDSAVYLCASSLEGYTDTQYFGPGTRLTVL.

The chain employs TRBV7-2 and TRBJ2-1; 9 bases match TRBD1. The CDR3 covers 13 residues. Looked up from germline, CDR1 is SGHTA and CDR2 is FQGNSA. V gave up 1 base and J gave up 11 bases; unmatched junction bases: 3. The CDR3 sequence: CASSLEQGAKQFF. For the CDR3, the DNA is TGTGCCAGCAGCTTAGAACAGGGGGCTAAGCAGTTCTTC.

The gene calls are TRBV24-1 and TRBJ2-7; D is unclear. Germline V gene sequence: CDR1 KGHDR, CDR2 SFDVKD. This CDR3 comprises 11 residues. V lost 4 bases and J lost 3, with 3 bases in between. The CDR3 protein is CATSDYYEQYF. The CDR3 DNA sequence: TGTGCCACCAGTGACTACTACGAGCAGTACTTC.

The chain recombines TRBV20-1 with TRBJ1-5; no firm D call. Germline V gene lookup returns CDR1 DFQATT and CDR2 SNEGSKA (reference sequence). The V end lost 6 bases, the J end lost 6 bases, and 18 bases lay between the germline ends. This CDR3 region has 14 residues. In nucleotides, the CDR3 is TGCAGTGCACCGCGCGAGGCCCGGGGTCAGCCCCAGCATTTT. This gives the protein CSAPREARGQPQHF.

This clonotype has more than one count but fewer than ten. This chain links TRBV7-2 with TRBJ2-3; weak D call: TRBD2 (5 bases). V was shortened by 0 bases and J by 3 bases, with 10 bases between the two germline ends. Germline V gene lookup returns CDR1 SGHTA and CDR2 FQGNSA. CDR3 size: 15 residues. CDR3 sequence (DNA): TGTGCCAGCAGCTTAGCCTTCGGGGTGACAGATACGCAGTATTTT. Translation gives CASSLAFGVTDTQYF.

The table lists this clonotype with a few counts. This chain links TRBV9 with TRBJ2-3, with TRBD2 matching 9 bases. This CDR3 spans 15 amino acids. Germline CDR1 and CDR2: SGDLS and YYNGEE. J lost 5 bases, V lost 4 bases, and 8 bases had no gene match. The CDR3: CASSQAGGAVDTQYF. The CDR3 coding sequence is TGTGCCAGCAGCCAAGCGGGGGGTGCGGTAGATACGCAGTATTTT. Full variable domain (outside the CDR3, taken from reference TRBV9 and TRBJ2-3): DSGVTQTPKHLITATGQRVTLRCSPRSGDLSVYWYQQSLDQGLQFLIQYYNGEERAKGNILERFSAQQFPDLHSELNLSSLELGDSALYFCASSQAGGAVDTQYFGPGTRLTVL.

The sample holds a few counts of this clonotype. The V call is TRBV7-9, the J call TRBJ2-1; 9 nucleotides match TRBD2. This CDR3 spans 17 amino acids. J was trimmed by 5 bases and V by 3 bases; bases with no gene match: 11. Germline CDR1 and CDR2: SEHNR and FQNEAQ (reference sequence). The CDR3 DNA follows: TGTGCCAGCAGCTTTCTGGTCCGGACTAGCGTTGACAATGAGCAGTTCTTC. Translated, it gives CASSFLVRTSVDNEQFF.

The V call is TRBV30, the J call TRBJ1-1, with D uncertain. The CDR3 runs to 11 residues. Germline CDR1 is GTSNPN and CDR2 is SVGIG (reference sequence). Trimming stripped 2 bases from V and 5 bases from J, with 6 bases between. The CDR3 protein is CAWSTRTEAFF. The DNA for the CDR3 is TGTGCCTGGAGTACGAGGACTGAAGCTTTCTTT. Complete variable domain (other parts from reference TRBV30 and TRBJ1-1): SQTIHQWPATLVQPVGSPLSLECTVEGTSNPNLYWYRQAAGRGLQLLFYSVGIGQISSEVPQNLSASRPQDRQFILSSKKLLLSDSGFYLCAWSTRTEAFFGQGTRLTVV.

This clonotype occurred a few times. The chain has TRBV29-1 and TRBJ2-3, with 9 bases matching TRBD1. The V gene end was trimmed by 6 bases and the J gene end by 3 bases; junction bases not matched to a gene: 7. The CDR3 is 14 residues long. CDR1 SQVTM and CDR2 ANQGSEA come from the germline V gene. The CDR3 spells CSVLGTGQTDTQYF. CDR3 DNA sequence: TGCAGCGTCCTGGGGACAGGGCAAACAGATACGCAGTATTTT.

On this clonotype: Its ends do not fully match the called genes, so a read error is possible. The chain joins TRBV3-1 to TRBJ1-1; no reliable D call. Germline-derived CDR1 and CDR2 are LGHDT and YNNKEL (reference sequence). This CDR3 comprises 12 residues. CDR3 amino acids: CASSQGVSPVFF. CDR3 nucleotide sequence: TGTGCCAGCAGCCAGGGTGTGAGCCCCGTGTTTTTT.

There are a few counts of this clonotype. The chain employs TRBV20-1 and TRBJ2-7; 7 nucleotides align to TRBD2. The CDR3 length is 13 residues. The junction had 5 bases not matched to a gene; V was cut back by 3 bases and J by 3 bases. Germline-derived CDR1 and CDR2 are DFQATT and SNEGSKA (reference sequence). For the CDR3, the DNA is TGCAGTGCTAGGACTAGCAGGAACTACGAGCAGTACTTC. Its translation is CSARTSRNYEQYF.

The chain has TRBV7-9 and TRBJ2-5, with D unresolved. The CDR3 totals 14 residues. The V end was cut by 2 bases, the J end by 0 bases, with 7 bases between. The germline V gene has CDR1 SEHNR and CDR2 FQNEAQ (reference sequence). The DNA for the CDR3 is TGTGCCAGCAGCTTACGGACGGACCAAGAGACCCAGTACTTC. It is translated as CASSLRTDQETQYF.

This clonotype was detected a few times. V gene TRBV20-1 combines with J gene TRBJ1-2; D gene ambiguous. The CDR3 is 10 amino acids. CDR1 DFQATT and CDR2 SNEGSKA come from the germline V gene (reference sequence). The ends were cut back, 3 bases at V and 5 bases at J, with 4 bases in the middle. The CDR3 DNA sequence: TGCAGTGCTAGTCCTTATGGCTACACCTTC. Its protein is CSASPYGYTF.